This T cell receptor beta chain derives from a study of prognosis after radiotherapy for stage I lung cancer (dated by TCRdb to 2020 to 2022). Notes on the research overall: Over 15 stage I NSCLC patients were enrolled in Nanjing, China, between early 2018 and 2019. About 13 patients had newly diagnosed primary stage I lung tumors, and several had oligometastatic NSCLC after surgical resection of the primary tumor. All patients were considered medically inoperable, owing to comorbidities in approximately twelve and refusal of surgery in seven or eight. The cohort was made up of about a dozen men and 6 or 7 women, with a median age of roughly 74 years and an age range of roughly 50 to 95 years. Tumor histology was squamous cell carcinoma in several patients and adenocarcinoma in about a dozen. SBRT was delivered in 3 to 5 fractions with a biologically effective dose of at least 100 Gy, and image-guided IMRT or VMAT was used for delivery. Concurrent therapy was not administered to any patient alongside SBRT. Distant metastases were developed by four of the 19 patients after SBRT, at a median of 7 months, whereas no significant progression was observed in the other 15 patients. Peripheral blood TCR beta repertoires were profiled in stage I NSCLC patients before and after stereotactic body radiotherapy, and the study then linked these repertoires to distant failure. The study took one blood sample before SBRT and one after SBRT from each of 20 or so patients and sequenced all 40 or so samples.

The study at large found these results: Differences in TRBV and TRBJ usage frequencies by metastasis status were reportedly observed in two V genes at baseline and in nine V and two J genes after SBRT. None of the reported P values were adjusted for multiple comparisons. The study was limited by its small cohort and short follow-up, and the findings require independent validation. No determination of tumor specificity was made for expanded TCR clones. Unique TCR clone counts fell after SBRT (median approximately 10,000 before versus 6,000 to 8,000 after; Wilcoxon paired P=0.011). Post-SBRT Shannon entropy and its change from baseline were lower in patients who developed distant metastases; baseline Shannon entropy was not associated with metastases.

This clonotype came up a few times. The antigen this receptor binds is unknown. This probably arose from a read error, given a far larger clone one base away. CDR1 MNHEY and CDR2 SVGAGI are derived from the germline V gene. The CDR3 runs 13 residues from the cysteine to the phenylalanine. The only DNA kept is the CDR3, 39 bases in frame from the first base. Trimming removed 7 bases from V and 11 bases from J; the gene matches leave 10 bases unexplained. No patient had a history of other malignancies or prior chemotherapy or radiotherapy, and all had node-negative disease on CT and PET/CT. At each of two time points, approximately 6.3 milliliters of peripheral venous blood were collected into EDTA tubes. Ficoll-Paque Plus density-gradient centrifugation was used to isolate PBMCs. Immediately after collection, samples were stored at -80 degrees C until analysis. Two rounds of multiplex PCR on genomic DNA were used to amplify the TCR beta CDR3 region. In the first round of PCR, primers specific to each TRBV and TRBJ gene were used, and the primer sequences are filed in Chinese patent CN105087789A. Universal primers were used in the second PCR round. The Roche High Pure PCR Template Preparation Kit was used to extract genomic DNA from frozen PBMCs. An Illumina HiSeq 3000 was used to sequence the libraries paired-end with 151 bp reads. In the source study's methods: Raw reads lacking the multiplex PCR primer sequences were removed with CutAdapt. PEAR was used to merge high-quality paired reads into contigs. By aligning each contig to reference sequences, MiXCR assigned the TRB V, D and J gene segments to that contig. To remove sequencing errors, CDR3 sequences were clustered according to base quality and sequence similarity. Shannon entropy normalized by the natural log of productive TCR sequence number was used as the measure of diversity. To get clonality, Shannon entropy was divided by the natural log of the number of unique clonotypes, and that result was subtracted from one. The Youden index of ROC curves was used to select progression-free survival cut-offs for repertoire metrics, and analyses were performed in R 3.5.3. TCRdb reran the public reads through fastp at Q25 and MiXCR, keeping productive beta chains. Rows with one shared CDR3 protein collapse into an entry with the most common genes and DNA. These V and J calls rely on TCRdb rather than the paper's analysis. The sample table shows about 21,000 distinct CDR3 sequences, and roughly 47% are seen once. The top ten constitute 30% to 35% of the sample.

The chain couples TRBV6-5 to TRBJ2-3; 9 bases in the junction line up with TRBD2. The TCR comes from a donor over 45 with non-small cell lung cancer. The material sequenced was PBMCs, taken before or after stereotactic body radiation therapy (not recorded which). The DNA is as follows: TGTGCCAGCATATCCTCGAGCGGGAGGATGCAGTATTTT. Translated, it gives CASISSSGRMQYF.